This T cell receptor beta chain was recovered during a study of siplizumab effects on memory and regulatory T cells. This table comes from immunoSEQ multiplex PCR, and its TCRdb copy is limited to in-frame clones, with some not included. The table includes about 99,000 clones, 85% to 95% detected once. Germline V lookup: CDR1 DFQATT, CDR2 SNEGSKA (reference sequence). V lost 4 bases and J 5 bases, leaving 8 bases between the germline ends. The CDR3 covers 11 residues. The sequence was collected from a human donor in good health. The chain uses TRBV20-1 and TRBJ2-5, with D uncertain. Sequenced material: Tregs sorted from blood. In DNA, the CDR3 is TGCAGTGCTAACGTGTGGGAGACCCAGTACTTC. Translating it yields CSANVWETQYF.